Following are 24 T cell receptor beta chains from one sample sequenced in a study of T cells in Graves' hyperthyroidism and ophthalmopathy. Researchers amplified the TCR beta CDR3 regions from RNA transcripts. Using the HTBI primer set, a first-round RT-PCR was run on the TCR CDR3. TCRdb fed the multiplex PCR reads into MiXCR, producing one record per CDR3 protein. The table shows around 340,000 distinct CDR3 sequences, with around 17% occurring only once. Sequenced sample: blood. The receptors come from a man between 25 and 39 years old with Graves' hyperthyroidism.

Comments on this clonotype: The junction departs from germline at one end; a sequencing error may be responsible. This chain connects TRBV5-1 to TRBJ1-2; D is unclear. The germline CDR1 and CDR2 sequences are SGHRS and YFSETQ. The CDR3 length is 13 residues. For the CDR3, the DNA is TGCGCCAGCAGTTGGTCACCGAACTATGGCTGCACCTTC. This sequence encodes CASSWSPNYGCTF.

This clonotype was observed at least ten times. The rearrangement links TRBV7-6 to TRBJ2-3; perhaps TRBD2 as D (5 bases). The ends were cut back, 0 bases at V and 9 bases at J, with 16 bases in the middle. Germline CDR1 and CDR2: SGHVS and FNYEAQ. The CDR3 spans 15 residues. CDR3 nucleotide sequence: TGTGCCAGCAGCTTAGCTGCGGGCGTGGGATCAACGCAGTATTTT. It translates to CASSLAAGVGSTQYF.

This clonotype has a count of ten or more. This chain links TRBV19 with TRBJ1-6, with TRBD1 matching over 8 bases. The V segment lost 0 bases and the J segment 10 bases; nucleotides outside the gene matches: 5. This CDR3 region has 15 residues. The germline gives CDR1 LNHDA, CDR2 SQIVND (reference sequence). This chain's CDR3 is CASSIEAGGRSPLHF. The CDR3 region has the DNA TGTGCCAGTAGTATAGAGGCAGGGGGCCGATCACCCCTCCACTTT.

This clonotype was observed a few times. CDR3 sequence: CASSLEGLEETQYF. DNA for the CDR3: TGTGCCAGCAGCTTAGAAGGACTGGAAGAGACCCAGTACTTC. V usage is TRBV7-9 and J usage is TRBJ2-5, with a tentative D call TRBD2 (5 bases). This CDR3 contains 14 residues. CDR1 and CDR2 from the germline V gene are SEHNR and FQNEAQ (reference sequence). V lost 1 base, J lost 3 bases, and 9 bases lay in between. Drawing the rest from reference TRBV7-9 and TRBJ2-5, the complete variable domain is DTGVSQNPRHKITKRGQNVTFRCDPISEHNRLYWYRQTLGQGPEFLTYFQNEAQLEKSRLLSDRFSAERPKGSFSTLEIQRTEQGDSAMYLCASSLEGLEETQYFGPGTRLLVL.

This sequence joins TRBV9 and TRBJ1-4; no firm D call. CDR3 length: 15 residues. Trimming took off 2 bases at V and 0 bases at J, with 8 bases between the two ends. Germline assignment: CDR1 SGDLS and CDR2 YYNGEE. CDR3 DNA: TGTGCCAGCAGCGTCTCCAGTTCAACTAATGAAAAACTGTTTTTT. Protein sequence: CASSVSSSTNEKLFF.

This clonotype was counted only a few times. This chain uses TRBV20-1 with TRBJ2-5; a possible D gene is TRBD2 (6 bases). Trimming cost V 1 base and J 2 bases, with 11 bases left between them. This CDR3 region has 14 residues. The germline V gene encodes CDR1 DFQATT and CDR2 SNEGSKA (reference sequence). Written as DNA, the CDR3 is TGCAGTGCTAGAGTCGCCGGGACTCAAGAGACCCAGTACTTC. Translated: CSARVAGTQETQYF.

V and J are TRBV19 and TRBJ2-7, with D possibly matching TRBD1 (7 bases). The CDR3 covers 17 residues. V gave up 2 bases and J gave up 5 bases, with 22 bases separating them. Germline CDR1 reads LNHDA; CDR2 reads SQIVND (reference sequence). CDR3 sequence: CASSIRRGGGGGDEQYF. The CDR3, as DNA: TGTGCCAGTAGTATACGAAGGGGCGGTGGAGGGGGCGACGAGCAGTACTTC. The entire variable domain, with the rest obtained from reference TRBV19 and TRBJ2-7, is as follows: DGGITQSPKYLFRKEGQNVTLSCEQNLNHDAMYWYRQDPGQGLRLIYYSQIVNDFQKGDIAEGYSVSREKKESFPLTVTSAQKNPTAFYLCASSIRRGGGGGDEQYFGPGTRLTVT.

CDR3 nucleotide sequence: TGTGCCAGCAGCCCGAGAGTCGGACAGGGGGCGAATTCACCCCTCCACTTT. This translates into CASSPRVGQGANSPLHF. The chain has TRBV3-1 and TRBJ1-6; 11 nucleotides agree with TRBD1. With V trimmed by 4 bases and J by 7 bases, 9 bases remained unmatched. The CDR3 covers 17 residues. The germline V gene encodes CDR1 LGHDT and CDR2 YNNKEL (reference sequence).

This clonotype was counted at least ten times. V usage is TRBV30 and J usage is TRBJ1-1; 9 bases are shared with TRBD1. CDR3 length: 12 residues. Germline CDR1 reads GTSNPN; CDR2 reads SVGIG (reference sequence). V was pared by 8 bases and J by 1 base, with 2 bases of the junction left unmatched. The CDR3 nucleotides read TGTGCCGGGACAGGGTCGAACACTGAAGCTTTCTTT. Protein sequence: CAGTGSNTEAFF.

For this clonotype: A much larger clone differs from this one at a single base, so this may be a read error. CDR3 coding DNA: TGTGCCAGCAGCCATGTCGGCTACGAGCAGTACTTC. Its protein is CASSHVGYEQYF. The V and J genes are TRBV3-1 and TRBJ2-7; D remains unclear. The V gene lost 3 bases and the J gene lost 3 bases, with 6 bases spanning the gap. The CDR3 contains 12 residues. The germline V gene has CDR1 LGHDT and CDR2 YNNKEL (reference sequence).

The table lists this clonotype with many counts. V gene TRBV12-3 or TRBV12-4 combines with J gene TRBJ2-1; D is ambiguous. The V and J ends lost 6 bases and 3 bases respectively, with 9 bases between them. There are 13 residues in the CDR3. CDR3 loop: CASSFGGYNEQFF. The CDR3 DNA sequence: TGTGCCAGCAGCTTTGGCGGCTACAATGAGCAGTTCTTC.

A few counts support this clonotype. The V gene is TRBV3-1, the J gene TRBJ2-5; 11 bases map to TRBD2. CDR1 LGHDT and CDR2 YNNKEL come from the germline V gene (reference sequence). V gave up 0 bases and J gave up 3 bases; unmatched junction bases: 6. This CDR3 comprises 17 residues. As DNA, the CDR3 is TGTGCCAGCAGCCAAGAGGGGGATAGCGGGAGGGAAGAGACCCAGTACTTC. It translates to CASSQEGDSGREETQYF.

This clonotype was detected ten times or more. The chain links TRBV30 to TRBJ2-1; D call uncertain. This CDR3 comprises 11 residues. The V gene's germline CDR1 is GTSNPN and CDR2 SVGIG (reference sequence). The V gene lost 4 bases and the J gene lost 3 bases, with 4 bases spanning the gap. The CDR3, as DNA: TGTGCCTGGATGAGCTACAATGAGCAGTTCTTC. Encoded protein: CAWMSYNEQFF.

This clonotype has ten or more counts. J is TRBJ1-1 and V is TRBV12-5; D call uncertain. Trimming cost V 1 base and J 4 bases, with 4 bases left between them. The CDR3 runs 12 residues. Germline assignment: CDR1 LGHNT and CDR2 FRNRAP. This chain's CDR3 is CASGLGGTEAFF. The CDR3 nucleotides read TGTGCTAGTGGTTTGGGTGGCACTGAAGCTTTCTTT.

The sample holds a few counts of this clonotype. This chain links TRBV13 with TRBJ1-4; no definite D call. Germline CDR1 reads PRHDT; CDR2 reads FYEKMQ (reference sequence). The CDR3 spans 15 residues. Trimming removed 4 bases from V and 3 bases from J, with 12 bases in between. The CDR3 is CASSSTRSSNEKLFF. The CDR3 bases are TGTGCCAGCAGCTCTACGCGGAGCTCTAATGAAAAACTGTTTTTT.

This clonotype occurred many times. The chain employs TRBV27 and TRBJ1-1; D is uncertain. Germline-derived CDR1 and CDR2 are MNHEY and SMNVEV (reference sequence). Trimming cost V 3 bases and J 4 bases, with 12 bases left between them. The CDR3 totals 14 residues. CDR3: CASSFLGSGTEAFF. The CDR3 DNA reads as TGTGCCAGCAGTTTTCTAGGGAGCGGCACTGAAGCTTTCTTT.

This clonotype has at least ten counts. The genes are TRBV28 and TRBJ2-2, with a tentative D call TRBD2 (5 bases). This CDR3 comprises 16 residues. The V gene lost 8 bases and the J gene lost 5 bases, with 21 bases spanning the gap. The V gene's germline CDR1 is MDHEN and CDR2 SYDVKM. The CDR3 region has the DNA TGTGCCAGCTTGGGAGCCGCTCGGATTGGAACCGGGGAGCTGTTTTTT. Translated: CASLGAARIGTGELFF.

This clonotype occurred many times. J is TRBJ1-1 and V is TRBV20-1; D is unresolved. The CDR3 is 11 residues long. Per the germline V gene, CDR1 is DFQATT and CDR2 is SNEGSKA (reference sequence). Trimming left V 3 bases short and J 0 bases short, with 2 bases between. CDR3 sequence: CSARMNTEAFF. CDR3 DNA: TGCAGTGCTAGGATGAACACTGAAGCTTTCTTT.

J is TRBJ2-5 and V is TRBV10-3, with 7 bases fitting TRBD1. The CDR3 runs 15 residues. The ends lost 2 bases at V and 5 bases at J; junction bases unmatched: 8. The germline CDR1 and CDR2 sequences are ENHRY and SYGVKD. CDR3: CAISEEGAVWETQYF. In nucleotides, the CDR3 is TGTGCCATCAGTGAGGAGGGGGCCGTTTGGGAGACCCAGTACTTC.

This clonotype was seen many times. The V and J genes are TRBV27 and TRBJ2-3; D is uncertain. V was pared by 2 bases and J by 4 bases, with 10 bases between. The CDR3 sequence is 14 residues long. Germline V CDR1 and CDR2: MNHEY, SMNVEV (reference sequence). CDR3 in amino acids: CASSLEVPPDTQYF. The CDR3 region has the DNA TGTGCCAGCAGTTTAGAAGTCCCGCCAGATACGCAGTATTTT.

This clonotype has more than one count but fewer than ten. The CDR3 region has the DNA TGTGCCAGCAGTTACTCGTCAACGGGAGGGCCGACCGATACGCAGTATTTT. Protein product: CASSYSSTGGPTDTQYF. The V call is TRBV6-5, the J call TRBJ2-3; TRBD2 matches at 8 bases. Trimming removed 0 bases from V and 6 bases from J; junction bases left unmatched: 11. This CDR3 is 17 amino acids long. CDR1 is MNHEY, CDR2 SVGAGI, per germline.

The rearrangement uses TRBV24-1 and TRBJ1-5, with 7 nucleotides matching TRBD1. Trimming took 9 bases from V and 0 from J; bases not matched to a gene: 16. The germline V gene encodes CDR1 KGHDR and CDR2 SFDVKD. This CDR3 comprises 18 residues. The CDR3 protein is CATSPDRAPIHSNQPQHF. The CDR3 nucleotides read TGTGCCACCTCTCCTGACAGGGCCCCAATCCATAGCAATCAGCCCCAGCATTTT.

This clonotype occurred many times. V is TRBV11-2 and J is TRBJ1-5; no definite D call. V lost 1 base to trimming and J lost 2 bases, with 6 bases between them. The V gene's germline CDR1 is SGHAT and CDR2 FQNNGV. The CDR3 contains 14 residues. Here the CDR3 DNA reads TGTGCCAGCAGCTTAGCGGCAGGCAATCAGCCCCAGCATTTT. This codes for CASSLAAGNQPQHF.

The rearrangement links TRBV10-1 to TRBJ2-5; 9 nucleotides match TRBD1. Germline CDR1 WNHNN, CDR2 SYGVQD (reference sequence). CDR3 length: 15 residues. The V segment lost 7 bases and the J segment 3 bases; nucleotides outside the gene matches: 9. CDR3 amino acids: CASTLSRDREETQYF. In nucleotides, the CDR3 is TGCGCCAGCACCTTATCGAGGGACAGGGAAGAGACCCAGTACTTC.